What follows are 16 T cell receptor beta chains derived from one specimen sequenced in a study of blood T cell repertoires in COVID-19. Generated by immunoSEQ multiplex PCR, the TCRdb table keeps only in-frame clones and is missing some. The sample lists hundreds of thousands of clones, roughly four fifths occurring once. The sequenced sample was peripheral blood. The receptors come from a woman in her thirties or forties with active or convalescent COVID-19.

The CDR3 region is CASLGGRANNEQFF. CDR3 sequence (DNA): TGTGCCAGCTTGGGAGGCAGGGCAAACAATGAGCAGTTCTTC. J is TRBJ2-1 and V is TRBV6-5; maybe TRBD2 (6 bases). The CDR3 covers 14 residues. The V and J ends lost 8 bases and 5 bases respectively, with 16 bases between them. Germline values: CDR1 MNHEY, CDR2 SVGAGI.

The J gene is TRBJ2-7, the V gene TRBV28; the D gene is possibly TRBD1 (5 bases). Trimming removed 6 bases from V and 1 base from J, with 13 bases in between. This CDR3 is 14 amino acids long. Per germline, CDR1 MDHEN and CDR2 SYDVKM. The CDR3 nucleotides read TGTGCCAGCAGATCACCCAGGGATTCCTACGAGCAGTACTTC. It codes for CASRSPRDSYEQYF.

Concerning this clone: Other DNA sequences in the same sample also yield this CDR3. The V gene is TRBV11-3, the J gene TRBJ1-2; TRBD1 matches at 8 bases. Looked up from germline, CDR1 is SGHNT and CDR2 is YENEEA. The CDR3 runs to 15 residues. The V and J ends lost 1 base and 4 bases, in that order; junction bases with no gene match: 5. The CDR3 sequence is CASSLVAGGGYGYTF. Written as DNA, the CDR3 is TGTGCCAGCAGCTTAGTAGCAGGGGGCGGCTATGGCTACACCTTC.

The chain's CDR3 is CASSYSTRDGYTF. The DNA for the CDR3 is TGTGCCAGCAGTTACTCGACGAGGGATGGCTACACCTTC. The chain has TRBV6-6 and TRBJ1-2; D remains unclear. Germline CDR1 is MNHNY and CDR2 is SVGAGI (reference sequence). V lost 0 bases, J lost 6 bases, and 8 bases lay in between. The CDR3 consists of 13 residues.

The rearrangement links TRBV24-1 to TRBJ2-1, with TRBD2 matching over 9 bases. Trimming cost V 9 bases and J 4 bases; bases outside gene matches: 3. CDR1 and CDR2 (germline): KGHDR, SFDVKD. This CDR3 has 13 residues. The CDR3 protein is CATATSGYNEQFF. The CDR3 region has the DNA TGTGCCACCGCGACTAGCGGATACAATGAGCAGTTCTTC.

This clone was observed many times. This sequence joins TRBV6-5 and TRBJ1-2; D unclear. CDR1 is MNHEY, CDR2 SVGAGI, per germline. This CDR3 has 12 residues. V lost 6 bases and J lost 2, with 7 bases in between. This CDR3 is CASSHLNYGYTF. Here the CDR3 DNA reads TGTGCCAGCAGCCATCTAAACTATGGCTACACCTTC.

Only one count was recorded for this clone. The chain combines TRBV11-2 with TRBJ2-2; unclear D gene. This CDR3 is built from 15 residues. V lost 1 base and J lost 5, with 11 bases in between. From germline, CDR1 is SGHAT and CDR2 FQNNGV. CDR3 sequence: CASSLVGPGTGELFF. CDR3 DNA: TGTGCCAGCAGCTTAGTAGGTCCAGGAACCGGGGAGCTGTTTTTT.

The chain uses TRBV30 and TRBJ1-4, with 7 bases lining up with TRBD1. J was trimmed by 1 base and V by 2 bases; bases with no gene match: 4. This CDR3 is 15 amino acids long. CDR1 is GTSNPN and CDR2 is SVGIG in the germline V gene (reference sequence). The CDR3 reads CAWSLHRGTNEKLFF. CDR3 bases: TGTGCCTGGAGTCTCCACAGGGGAACTAATGAAAAACTGTTTTTT.

The gene calls are TRBV5-1 and TRBJ2-1; 8 bases map to TRBD2. This CDR3 region has 15 residues. Unmatched junction bases numbered 8, after V lost 2 bases and J lost 7 bases. Germline V lookup: CDR1 SGHRS, CDR2 YFSETQ. The CDR3 reads CASSLTGGPRNEQFF. CDR3 sequence (DNA): TGCGCCAGCAGCTTAACGGGAGGGCCAAGGAATGAGCAGTTCTTC.

The rearrangement joins TRBV5-6 to TRBJ2-2, with TRBD2 matching over 11 bases. Germline assignment: CDR1 SGHDT and CDR2 YYEEEE. V trimming: 1 base; J trimming: 6 bases; junction bases outside the gene matches: 2. CDR3 size: 15 residues. CDR3 nucleotides: TGTGCCAGCAGCTTGATTAGCGGGAGGGCCGGGGAGCTGTTTTTT. The encoded protein is CASSLISGRAGELFF. The full variable domain, its missing parts supplied by reference TRBV5-6 and TRBJ2-2, is DAGVTQSPTHLIKTRGQQVTLRCSPKSGHDTVSWYQQALGQGPQFIFQYYEEEERQRGNFPDRFSGHQFPNYSSELNVNALLLGDSALYLCASSLISGRAGELFFGEGSRLTVL.

V is TRBV19 and J is TRBJ2-7, with a tentative D call TRBD1 (6 bases). V lost 5 bases and J 3 bases, leaving 11 bases between the germline ends. The length of the CDR3 is 13 residues. Germline lookup yields CDR1 LNHDA and CDR2 SQIVND (reference sequence). In nucleotides, the CDR3 is TGTGCCAGTAGTTTTCAGGGGTACTACGAGCAGTACTTC. It translates to CASSFQGYYEQYF. The full variable domain, its missing parts supplied by reference TRBV19 and TRBJ2-7, is DGGITQSPKYLFRKEGQNVTLSCEQNLNHDAMYWYRQDPGQGLRLIYYSQIVNDFQKGDIAEGYSVSREKKESFPLTVTSAQKNPTAFYLCASSFQGYYEQYFGPGTRLTVT.

This chain connects TRBV7-3 to TRBJ2-5; 7 positions agree with TRBD1. J was trimmed by 2 bases and V by 1 base; bases with no gene match: 4. This CDR3 has 15 amino acids. The germline V gene encodes CDR1 SGHTA and CDR2 FQGTGA. The CDR3 loop reads CASSLMGTAQETQYF. CDR3 DNA: TGTGCCAGCAGCTTAATGGGGACAGCACAAGAGACCCAGTACTTC.

The chain recombines TRBV4-2 with TRBJ1-4, with D perhaps TRBD1 (5 bases). V was trimmed by 0 bases and J by 8 bases, leaving 10 bases between them. Germline V gene sequence: CDR1 LGHNA, CDR2 YNFKEQ. This CDR3 is 14 amino acids long. The CDR3 coding sequence is TGTGCCAGCAGCCAAGACAGGGTAACGGAAAAACTGTTTTTT. It specifies CASSQDRVTEKLFF.

This chain uses TRBV7-2 with TRBJ2-1; 8 bases are shared with TRBD2. This CDR3 has 15 amino acids. The V segment lost 1 base and the J segment 9 bases; nucleotides outside the gene matches: 8. CDR1 and CDR2 (germline): SGHTA, FQGNSA. The CDR3 loop reads CASSLVSGSISEQFF. In DNA, the CDR3 is TGTGCCAGCAGCTTAGTCAGCGGGAGTATCAGTGAGCAGTTCTTC.

The gene calls are TRBV24-1 and TRBJ2-1; 8 bases align to TRBD2. Germline CDR1 is KGHDR and CDR2 is SFDVKD. The J segment lost 5 bases and the V segment lost 4 bases, leaving 18 bases of the junction unmatched. CDR3 length: 19 residues. This chain's CDR3 is CATSDPAGSGAETNNEQFF. The CDR3 DNA sequence: TGTGCCACCAGTGACCCCGCGGGTAGCGGGGCGGAAACTAACAATGAGCAGTTCTTC.

V gene TRBV19 combines with J gene TRBJ1-5; TRBD1 might be the D (5 bases). The CDR3 sequence is 15 residues long. V lost 4 bases and J lost 1, with 11 bases in between. Germline CDR1 reads LNHDA; CDR2 reads SQIVND (reference sequence). In nucleotides, the CDR3 is TGTGCCAGTAGTAACGGGGGTAGGAGCAATCAGCCCCAGCATTTT. This sequence encodes CASSNGGRSNQPQHF.